This T cell receptor (beta chain) came from a study of vaccination effects on CD4 cells after COVID-19. The study's findings and limits: Sampling in the study covered few convalescent patients and included no early post-infection timepoints. Among infection- and vaccine-induced clones, marked clonal contraction occurred late after vaccination.

The CDR3 has 16 residues. In germline, CDR1 is KGHDR, CDR2 SFDVKD. V was shortened by 0 bases and J by 5 bases, with 15 bases between the two germline ends. A remark on this clone: Its antigen is unidentified.

Clones were sequenced by immunoSEQ multiplex PCR, and TCRdb holds only the in-frame ones, with some missing. The sample comprises approximately 44,000 clones, 77% of which are singletons, and about 3.1% rests with the top ten. ViraFEST used viral peptide pools to expand antigen-specific CD4+ T cells before sequencing. Isolating CD4+ T cells followed about 11 days of culture. None of these healthy vaccinees had been infected with SARS-CoV-2 before vaccination. After under 2.5 million PBMC were placed in each well, they were cultured with roughly 11 IU/ml IL-2 and around 10 ug/ml peptides. On days 3 and 7, fresh IL-2 medium replaced half the medium.

The source was CD4+ T cells from PBMCs cultured with HCoV-NL63 spike peptides, collected before COVID-19 vaccination. The TCR sequence derives from a human donor who received a COVID-19 vaccine. The genes are TRBV24-1 and TRBJ2-5; perhaps TRBD2 as D (6 bases). Here the CDR3 reads CATSDLLRGGLETQYF. Here the CDR3 DNA reads TGTGCCACCAGTGATTTGCTGAGGGGAGGATTGGAGACCCAGTACTTC.